This is a list of T cell receptor beta chains from one sample in a study of identical twins. TCRdb reanalysed the 5' RACE reads using MiXCR and keeps one entry per CDR3 protein. Counted here are under 300,000 distinct CDR3 sequences, approximately 7.1% occurring once; the ten biggest clones make up 13% to 15%. Another study also made use of these data, one on T cells expressing NK-cell markers.

Sequenced material: CD8+ T cells sorted from blood. The origin of the receptors is a woman between 18 and 29 years old in good health. Both conserved end residues are part of each CDR3. A D gene is named only where the DNA matches it firmly. For some rows the clone size is stated as once, few or many, or as a class when expanded; others skip it.

D,size,J,V,CDR3,DNA
NA,NA,TRBJ2-1,TRBV7-2,CASFDSSYNEQFF,TGTGCCAGCTTCGACAGCTCCTACAATGAGCAGTTCTTC
NA,many,TRBJ2-5,TRBV29-1,CSVEGSGANGETQYF,TGCAGCGTTGAAGGATCAGGGGCGAACGGAGAGACCCAGTACTTC
NA,few,TRBJ2-5,TRBV21-1,CASSKDDICLQETQYF,TGTGCCAGCAGCAAAGATGACATTTGCCTCCAAGAGACCCAGTACTTC
NA,NA,TRBJ2-7,TRBV28,CASSSSVGVAYEQYF,TGTGCCAGCAGTTCCTCTGTGGGAGTTGCCTACGAGCAGTACTTC
NA,few,TRBJ1-1,TRBV9,CASSVDGSNTEAFF,TGTGCCAGCAGCGTAGATGGGTCGAACACTGAAGCTTTCTTT
TRBD2,many,TRBJ2-7,TRBV7-9,CASSLHTSGSRYEQYF,TGTGCCAGCAGCTTGCATACTAGCGGGAGTAGGTACGAGCAGTACTTC
NA,NA,TRBJ2-6,TRBV12-3/TRBV12-4,CASSPRSGANVLTF,TGTGCCAGCAGTCCGCGCTCTGGGGCCAACGTCCTGACTTTC
NA,few,TRBJ2-3,TRBV7-7,CASSLGRGGRDTDTQYF,TGTGCTAGCAGCTTAGGACGAGGGGGGCGAGACACAGATACGCAGTATTTT
TRBD2,NA,TRBJ2-2,TRBV7-2,CAAGGGTGELFF,TGTGCCGCCGGCGGGGGGACCGGGGAGCTGTTTTTT
NA,many,TRBJ2-1,TRBV5-6,CASSSGSGYNEQFF,TGTGCCAGCAGCTCGGGGAGCGGATACAATGAGCAGTTCTTC
TRBD2,many,TRBJ2-1,TRBV6-2/TRBV6-3,CASNAGLAGLNEQFF,TGTGCCAGCAATGCCGGACTAGCGGGACTAAATGAGCAGTTCTTC
NA,few,TRBJ2-7,TRBV29-1,CSVGSSISYEQYF,TGCAGCGTTGGTAGCAGCATCTCCTACGAGCAGTACTTC
TRBD1,many,TRBJ1-5,TRBV7-8,CASRPDRGSNQPQHF,TGTGCCAGCAGACCGGACAGGGGGAGCAATCAGCCCCAGCATTTT
TRBD1,NA,TRBJ1-2,TRBV6-2/TRBV6-3,CASSYPDRINGYTF,TGTGCCAGCAGTTACCCGGACAGGATAAATGGCTACACCTTC
NA,few,TRBJ1-2,TRBV14,CASSQDSSPHYGYTF,TGTGCCAGCAGCCAAGATTCGAGCCCCCATTATGGCTACACCTTC
NA,few,TRBJ1-2,TRBV12-3/TRBV12-4,CASSLWYGYTF,TGTGCCAGCAGTTTATGGTATGGCTACACCTTC
TRBD2,few,TRBJ2-1,TRBV20-1,CSARDAGLAGISYNEQFF,TGCAGTGCTAGAGATGCCGGACTAGCGGGGATATCCTACAATGAGCAGTTCTTC
NA,NA,TRBJ2-3,TRBV9,CASSEPDNGLTDTQYF,TGTGCCAGCAGCGAGCCCGACAACGGCCTCACAGATACGCAGTATTTT
TRBD1,few,TRBJ1-2,TRBV6-1,CASSLYTDRFGYTF,TGTGCCAGCAGTCTCTATACGGACAGGTTTGGCTACACCTTC
NA,NA,TRBJ2-7,TRBV12-3/TRBV12-4,CASSKVATGTYEQYF,TGTGCCAGCAGTAAAGTAGCCACGGGAACCTACGAGCAGTACTTC
NA,few,TRBJ1-1,TRBV12-5,CASGATQGTNTEAFF,TGTGCTAGTGGGGCCACTCAGGGGACGAACACTGAAGCTTTCTTT
NA,NA,TRBJ1-1,TRBV6-1,CASSRSDPMNTEAFF,TGTGCCAGCAGCCGATCGGACCCCATGAACACTGAAGCTTTCTTT
NA,NA,TRBJ2-7,TRBV29-1,CSVLGEWSEQYF,TGCAGCGTTTTAGGGGAGTGGAGCGAGCAGTACTTC
NA,many,TRBJ2-1,TRBV20-1,CSARGIRYNEQFF,TGCAGTGCTAGAGGTATCAGATACAATGAGCAGTTCTTC
NA,many,TRBJ2-4,TRBV4-1,CASSQASRGGRIQYF,TGCGCCAGCAGCCAAGCAAGTAGGGGGGGTAGGATTCAGTACTTC
TRBD2,NA,TRBJ2-1,TRBV9,CASSAGGGGASEQFF,TGTGCCAGCAGCGCTGGGGGCGGGGGGGCGAGTGAGCAGTTCTTC
NA,NA,TRBJ1-5,TRBV6-1,CSSSPLSSNQPQHF,TGTTCCAGCAGTCCGTTAAGCAGCAATCAGCCCCAGCATTTT
NA,few,TRBJ2-3,TRBV27,CASGPSSTDTQYF,TGTGCCAGCGGTCCCTCAAGCACAGATACGCAGTATTTT
TRBD2,NA,TRBJ2-7,TRBV20-1,CSAELAGGAAYEQYF,TGCAGTGCTGAGCTAGCGGGAGGTGCGGCCTACGAGCAGTACTTC
TRBD1,many,TRBJ2-1,TRBV7-9,CASSPADRVRDEQFF,TGTGCCAGCAGCCCCGCGGACAGGGTAAGGGATGAGCAGTTCTTC
NA,few,TRBJ2-1,TRBV12-3/TRBV12-4,CASSSNGGEQFF,TGTGCCAGCAGTTCCAATGGGGGTGAGCAGTTCTTC
NA,many,TRBJ2-7,TRBV28,CASRTLHPTGPTYEQYF,TGTGCCAGCAGGACCCTTCACCCTACAGGACCAACCTACGAGCAGTACTTC
TRBD2,NA,TRBJ2-2,TRBV4-2,CASSQSGTIRAGELFF,TGTGCCAGCAGCCAAAGCGGGACCATCCGCGCCGGGGAGCTGTTTTTT
NA,NA,TRBJ1-2,TRBV29-1,CSVVPGRGGYTF,TGCAGCGTTGTACCAGGGCGAGGTGGCTACACCTTC